This T cell receptor beta chain was sequenced in a study of T cell responses to AZD1222 COVID-19 vaccine. Trimming pared 0 bases from V and 2 bases from J, leaving 14 bases between. Germline V lookup: CDR1 SGHNT, CDR2 YYREEE (reference sequence). The CDR3 sequence is 16 residues long. Libraries were prepared by immunoSEQ multiplex PCR; TCRdb keeps only in-frame clonotypes and omits some of them. The data hold around 84,000 clones, with 80% to 90% observed a single time. This receptor was obtained from an adult in good health. Specimen: peripheral blood, collected on day 0 of AZD1222 vaccination. V and J are TRBV5-4 and TRBJ1-2, with D possibly TRBD1 on 5 matching bases. The CDR3 sequence is CASSLAGGERNYGYTF. The DNA for the CDR3 is TGTGCCAGCAGCTTGGCCGGGGGGGAAAGGAACTATGGCTACACCTTC.